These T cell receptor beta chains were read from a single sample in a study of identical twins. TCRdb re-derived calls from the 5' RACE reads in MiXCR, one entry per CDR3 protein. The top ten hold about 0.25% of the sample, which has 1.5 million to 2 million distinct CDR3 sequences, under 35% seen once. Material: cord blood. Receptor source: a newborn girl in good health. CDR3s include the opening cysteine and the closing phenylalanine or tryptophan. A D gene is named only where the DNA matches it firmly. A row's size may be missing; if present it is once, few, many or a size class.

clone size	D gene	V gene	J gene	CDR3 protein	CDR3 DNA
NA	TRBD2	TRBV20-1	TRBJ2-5	CSTISGTSGAEGTQYF	TGCAGTACCATTTCCGGGACTAGCGGGGCTGAGGGGACCCAGTACTTC
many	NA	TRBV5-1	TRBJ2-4	CASSLRGERNIQYF	TGCGCCAGCAGCTTGAGGGGGGAGCGAAACATTCAGTACTTC
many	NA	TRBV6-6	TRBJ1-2	CASSYLYSAGVNYGYTF	TGTGCCAGCAGTTACCTATACTCGGCAGGGGTGAACTATGGCTACACCTTC
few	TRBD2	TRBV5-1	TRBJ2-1	CASSLIPSGSYNEQFF	TGCGCCAGCAGCTTGATTCCTAGCGGGAGTTACAATGAGCAGTTCTTC
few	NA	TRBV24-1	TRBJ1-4	CATSETGRKLFF	TGTGCCACCAGTGAAACAGGGAGGAAACTGTTTTTT
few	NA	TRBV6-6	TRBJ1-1	CASSLNRDLTEAFF	TGTGCCAGCAGCCTCAACAGGGATCTCACTGAAGCTTTCTTT
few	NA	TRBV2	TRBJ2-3	CASSPDRPSTDTQYF	TGTGCCAGCAGCCCAGACAGGCCGAGCACAGATACGCAGTATTTT
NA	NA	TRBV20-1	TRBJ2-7	CSASLGGYEQYF	TGCAGTGCTAGTTTAGGGGGCTACGAGCAGTACTTC
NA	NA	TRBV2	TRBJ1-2	CASSEGGRSGYTF	TGTGCCAGCAGTGAAGGGGGCCGGTCGGGCTACACCTTC
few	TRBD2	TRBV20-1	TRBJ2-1	CSARALAGGLYNEQFF	TGCAGTGCTAGAGCCCTAGCGGGGGGGCTCTACAATGAGCAGTTCTTC
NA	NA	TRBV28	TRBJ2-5	CASSLTGAAQETQYF	TGTGCCAGCAGTTTAACGGGAGCGGCTCAAGAGACCCAGTACTTC
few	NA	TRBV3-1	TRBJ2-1	CASSLRNTDEQFF	TGTGCCAGCAGCCTCCGAAACACGGATGAGCAGTTCTTC
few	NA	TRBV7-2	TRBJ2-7	CASSLVVGGSYEQYF	TGTGCCAGCAGCTTAGTGGTTGGCGGTTCCTACGAGCAGTACTTC
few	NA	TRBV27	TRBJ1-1	CASSSKGLEAFF	TGTGCCAGCAGTTCGAAGGGCCTTGAAGCTTTCTTT
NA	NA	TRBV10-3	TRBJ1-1	CAISESTTAAPLNTEAFF	TGTGCCATCAGTGAGTCTACCACGGCAGCCCCCCTGAACACTGAAGCTTTCTTT
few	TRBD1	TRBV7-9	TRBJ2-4	CASSQSPGTGQLRGNIQYF	TGTGCCAGCAGCCAATCACCTGGGACAGGTCAACTGAGGGGAAACATTCAGTACTTC
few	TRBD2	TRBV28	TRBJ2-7	CASSTVREGQYEQYF	TGTGCCAGCAGCACTGTGCGGGAGGGCCAGTACGAGCAGTACTTC
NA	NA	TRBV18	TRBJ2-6	CASSLLTGLYSGANVLTF	TGTGCCAGCTCACTCCTGACAGGACTCTACTCTGGGGCCAACGTCCTGACTTTC
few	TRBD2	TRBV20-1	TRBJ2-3	CSARVWGLAGVTQYF	TGCAGTGCTAGAGTGTGGGGACTAGCGGGGGTTACGCAGTATTTT
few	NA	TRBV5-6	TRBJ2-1	CASSSLVAGPYNEQFF	TGTGCCAGCAGCTCGCTAGTCGCGGGGCCCTACAATGAGCAGTTCTTC
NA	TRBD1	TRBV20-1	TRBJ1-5	CSAERRGRKGQPQHF	TGCAGTGCAGAACGCAGGGGGCGCAAGGGTCAGCCCCAGCATTTT
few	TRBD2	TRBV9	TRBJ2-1	CASSPRGGLAVHEQFF	TGTGCCAGCAGCCCGAGAGGGGGACTAGCGGTCCATGAGCAGTTCTTC
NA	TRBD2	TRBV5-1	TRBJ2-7	CASSLGGGSPYEQYF	TGCGCCAGCAGCTTGGGGGGGGGATCCCCCTACGAGCAGTACTTC
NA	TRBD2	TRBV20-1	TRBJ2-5	CSERGTQETQYF	TGCAGTGAGCGGGGGACCCAAGAGACCCAGTACTTC
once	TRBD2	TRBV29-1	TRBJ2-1	CSVEFLAANEQFF	TGCAGCGTCGAATTTCTAGCGGCGAATGAGCAGTTCTTC
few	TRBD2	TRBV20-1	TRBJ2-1	CSARGSPSGGAGFF	TGCAGTGCTAGAGGATCCCCTAGCGGGGGGGCAGGGTTCTTC
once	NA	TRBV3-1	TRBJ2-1	CASSQSTGVEYNEQFF	TGTGCCAGCAGCCAATCAACGGGAGTTGAGTACAATGAGCAGTTCTTC
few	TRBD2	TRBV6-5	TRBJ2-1	CASTGQSGRPHNEQFF	TGTGCCAGCACCGGTCAAAGCGGGAGACCCCACAATGAGCAGTTCTTC
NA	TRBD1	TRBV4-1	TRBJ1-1	CASSLFTGGTEAFF	TGCGCCAGCAGCCTCTTTACAGGGGGCACTGAAGCTTTCTTT
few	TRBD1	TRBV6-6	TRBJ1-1	CASSLQGASNTEAFF	TGTGCCAGCAGTTTACAGGGGGCCAGCAACACTGAAGCTTTCTTT
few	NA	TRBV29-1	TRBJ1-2	CSGGGADGYTF	TGCAGCGGGGGAGGGGCTGATGGCTACACCTTC
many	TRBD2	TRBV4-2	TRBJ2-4	CASSLTGLAQNIQYF	TGTGCCAGCAGCCTTACGGGACTAGCACAGAACATTCAGTACTTC
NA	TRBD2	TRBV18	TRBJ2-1	CASSPWARGVTRNEQFF	TGTGCCAGCTCACCCTGGGCCCGGGGGGTCACACGCAATGAGCAGTTCTTC
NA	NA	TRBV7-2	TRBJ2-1	CASSFGGTGHNEQFF	TGTGCCAGCAGCTTTGGCGGGACTGGACACAATGAGCAGTTCTTC
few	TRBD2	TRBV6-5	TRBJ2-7	CASSYSIPDGLAGLTYEQYF	TGTGCCAGCAGTTACTCCATTCCGGATGGACTAGCGGGTCTCACCTACGAGCAGTACTTC
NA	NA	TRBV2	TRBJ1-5	CASTAGYSNQPQHF	TGTGCCAGCACTGCGGGCTATAGCAATCAGCCCCAGCATTTT
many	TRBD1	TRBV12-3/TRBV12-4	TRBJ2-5	CASSLGQGTVQETQYF	TGTGCCAGCAGTTTAGGACAGGGGACAGTTCAAGAGACCCAGTACTTC
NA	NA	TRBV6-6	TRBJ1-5	CASSYWDNSNQPQHF	TGTGCCAGCAGTTACTGGGACAATAGCAATCAGCCCCAGCATTTT
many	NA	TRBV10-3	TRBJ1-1	CAITPLQNTEAFF	TGTGCCATCACTCCCCTACAGAACACTGAAGCTTTCTTT
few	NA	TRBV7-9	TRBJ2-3	CASSLLVPDTQYF	TGTGCCAGCAGCTTACTAGTCCCAGATACGCAGTATTTT
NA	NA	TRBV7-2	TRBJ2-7	CASSLVPTTYEQYF	TGTGCCAGCAGCTTAGTCCCGACAACCTACGAGCAGTACTTC
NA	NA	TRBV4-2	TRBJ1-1	CASSPDPENTEAFF	TGTGCCAGCAGCCCCGACCCGGAGAACACTGAAGCTTTCTTT
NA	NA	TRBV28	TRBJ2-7	CASSFGGAANREQYF	TGTGCCAGCAGTTTCGGAGGGGCCGCTAATCGCGAGCAGTACTTC
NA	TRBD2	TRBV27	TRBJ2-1	CASSSLLAGGINEQFF	TGTGCCAGCAGTTCCCTACTAGCGGGGGGGATAAATGAGCAGTTCTTC
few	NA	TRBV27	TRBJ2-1	CASSLWWSSYNEQFF	TGTGCCAGCAGTTTATGGTGGAGTTCCTACAATGAGCAGTTCTTC
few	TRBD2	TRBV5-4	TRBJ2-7	CASSLTAGDSYEQYF	TGTGCCAGCAGCTTGACAGCGGGAGATTCCTACGAGCAGTACTTC